What follows is one TCR beta chain and its context. Authors' processing steps: Nucleated cell counts were estimated from reference gene primer amplification. Produced via immunoSEQ multiplex PCR; TCRdb's table is partial and in-frame only. Clone size and V and J calls were adopted from that table, with D and trimming inferred from the DNA. The data hold 30,000 to 35,000 clones, with about 85% observed a single time. This sample stems from a study of blood T cell repertoires in COVID-19. Overall study context: Donors in the United States, Italy and Spain gave samples during acute or convalescent COVID-19. PBMCs, B-cell-depleted T cells, or T cells were the source of the cDNA or gDNA that made up the material.

Material for sequencing was peripheral blood. The sequence was obtained from a human donor with acute or convalescent COVID-19. The donor label of this sample is uncertain.

DNA for the CDR3: TGTGCCAGCAGCCGGGATAATTCACCCCTCCACTTT. Protein sequence: CASSRDNSPLHF. This sequence joins TRBV7-2 and TRBJ1-6; D gene ambiguous. Trimming removed 5 bases from V and 5 bases from J, with 4 bases in between. The germline V gene encodes CDR1 SGHTA and CDR2 FQGNSA. The CDR3 covers 12 residues.